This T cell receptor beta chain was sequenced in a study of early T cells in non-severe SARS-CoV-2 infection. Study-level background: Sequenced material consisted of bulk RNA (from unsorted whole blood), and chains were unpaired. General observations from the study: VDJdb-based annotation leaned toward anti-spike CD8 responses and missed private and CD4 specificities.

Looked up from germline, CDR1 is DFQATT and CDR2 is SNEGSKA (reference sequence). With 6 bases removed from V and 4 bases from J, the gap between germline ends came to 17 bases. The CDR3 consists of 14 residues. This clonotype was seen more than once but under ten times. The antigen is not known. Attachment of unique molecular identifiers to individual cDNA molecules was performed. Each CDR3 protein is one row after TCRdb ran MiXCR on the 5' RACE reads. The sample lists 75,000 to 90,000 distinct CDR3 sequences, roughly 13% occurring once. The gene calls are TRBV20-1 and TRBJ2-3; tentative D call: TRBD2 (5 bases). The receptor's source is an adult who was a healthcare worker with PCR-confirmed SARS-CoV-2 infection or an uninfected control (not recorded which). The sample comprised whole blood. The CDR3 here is CSAVTPTRADTQYF. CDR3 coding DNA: TGCAGTGCCGTCACGCCAACTAGGGCAGATACGCAGTATTTT.